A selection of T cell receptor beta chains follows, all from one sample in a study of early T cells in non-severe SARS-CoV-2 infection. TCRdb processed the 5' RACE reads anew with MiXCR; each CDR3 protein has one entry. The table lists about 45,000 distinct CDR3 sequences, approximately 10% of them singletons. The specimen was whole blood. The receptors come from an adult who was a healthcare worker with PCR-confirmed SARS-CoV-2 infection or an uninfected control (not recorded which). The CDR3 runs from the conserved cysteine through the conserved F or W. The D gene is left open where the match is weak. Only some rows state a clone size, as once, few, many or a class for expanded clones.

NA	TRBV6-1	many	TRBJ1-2	TGTGCCAGCAGTGTTTACAGGGAAGTCTATGGCTACACCTTC	CASSVYREVYGYTF
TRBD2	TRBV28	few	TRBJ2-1	TGTGCCAGCAGTTTATTGGGGACTAGCGGGAACAATGAGCAGTTCTTC	CASSLLGTSGNNEQFF
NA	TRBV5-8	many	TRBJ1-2	TGTGCCAGCAGCTTGTCGATTGGTCAGCTCTATGGCTACACCTTC	CASSLSIGQLYGYTF
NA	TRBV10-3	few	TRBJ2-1	TGTGCCATCAATAGTCGTGCGGGATCCTACAATGAGCAGTTCTTC	CAINSRAGSYNEQFF
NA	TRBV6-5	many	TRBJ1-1	TGTGCCACCAATTCCGGGTTGGTTGAAGCTTTCTTT	CATNSGLVEAFF
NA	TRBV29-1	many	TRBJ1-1	TGCAGCGCTGCGGTTGGGTCAGGGCCTGAAGCTTTCTTT	CSAAVGSGPEAFF
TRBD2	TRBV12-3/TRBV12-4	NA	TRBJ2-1	TGTGCCAGCAGTTTCTGGGGACTAGCGGGATCTAGGTTCTTC	CASSFWGLAGSRFF
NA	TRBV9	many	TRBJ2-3	TGTGCCAGCAGCCCCGGCTCCCAGCCCACAGATACGCAGTATTTT	CASSPGSQPTDTQYF
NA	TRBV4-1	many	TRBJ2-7	TGCGCCAGCAGCCAAGATCGAGGGGGAATCTCCTACGAGCAGTACTTC	CASSQDRGGISYEQYF
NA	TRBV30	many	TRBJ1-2	TGTGCCTGGAGTCGTACTGGACAGCCTAACTATGGCTACACCTTC	CAWSRTGQPNYGYTF
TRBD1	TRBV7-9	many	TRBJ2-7	TGTGCCAGCAGCTCCTATAGACAGGGCAGCTCCTACGAGCAGTACTTC	CASSSYRQGSSYEQYF
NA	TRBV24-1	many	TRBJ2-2	TGTGCCACCAGTGATCTCCGTGACGGGGACACCGGGGAGCTGTTTTTT	CATSDLRDGDTGELFF
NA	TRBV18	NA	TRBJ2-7	TGTGCCAGCTCACCTGGAGTTTTGTACGAGCAGTACTTC	CASSPGVLYEQYF
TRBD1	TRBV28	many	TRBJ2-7	TGTGCCAGCAGCCGTCCCGGACAGGGCTACGAGCAGTACTTC	CASSRPGQGYEQYF
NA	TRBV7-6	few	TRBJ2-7	TGTGCCAGCAGCTTGACCCCGTTGGGGGCGCTGTACGAGCAGTACTTC	CASSLTPLGALYEQYF
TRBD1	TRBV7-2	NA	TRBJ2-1	TGTGCCAGCAGCTTAAAGGGGACAGGGACCTACAATGAGCAGTTCTTC	CASSLKGTGTYNEQFF
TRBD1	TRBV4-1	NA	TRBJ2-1	TGCGCCAGCAGCCAAGGGGCCTGGACAGGGGAAAGGAGCAATGAGCAGTTCTTC	CASSQGAWTGERSNEQFF
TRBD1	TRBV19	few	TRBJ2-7	TGTGCCAGTAGTATATCAAACAGGGGGGACGAGCAGTACTTC	CASSISNRGDEQYF
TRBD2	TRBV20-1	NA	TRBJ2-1	TGCAGTGCTAGGAGGGCGGGAGTGAACAATGAGCAGTTCTTC	CSARRAGVNNEQFF
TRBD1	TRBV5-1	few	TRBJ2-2	TGCGCCAGCAGCCTGACAGGGGAAACCACCGGGGAGCTGTTTTTT	CASSLTGETTGELFF
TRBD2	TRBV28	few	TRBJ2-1	TGTGCCAGCAGTTTAAACCTACGGGGCGGGAGCTTC	CASSLNLRGGSF
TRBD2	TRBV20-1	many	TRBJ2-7	TGCAGTGGACTAGCGGAAAAATACGAGCAGTACTTC	CSGLAEKYEQYF
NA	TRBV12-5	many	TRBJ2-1	TGTGCTAGTGGTTTGGTACCCCCCTCGGCGGATGAGCAGTTCTTC	CASGLVPPSADEQFF
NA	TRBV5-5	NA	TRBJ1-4	TGTGCCAGCAGCGCGGACGGCGTCCTAAATGAAAAACTGTTTTTT	CASSADGVLNEKLFF
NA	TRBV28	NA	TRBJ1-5	TGTGCCAGCAGAGCGTCGGGGGTGGGCAATCAGCCCCAGCATTTT	CASRASGVGNQPQHF
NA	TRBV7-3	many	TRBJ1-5	TGTGCCAGCAGCTACGGGGGAAATCAGCCCCAGCATTTT	CASSYGGNQPQHF
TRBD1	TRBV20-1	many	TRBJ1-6	TGCAGTGCCCGCCCGGGACAGGTGAATTCACCCCTCCACTTT	CSARPGQVNSPLHF
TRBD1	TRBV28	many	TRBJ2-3	TGTGCCAGCAGGGGACAGGCGGGAGATACGCAGTATTTT	CASRGQAGDTQYF
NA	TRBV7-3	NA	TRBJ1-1	TGTGCCAGCAGCTTAACCGGAGGAACAGGGACTGAAGCTTTCTTT	CASSLTGGTGTEAFF
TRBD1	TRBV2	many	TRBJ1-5	TGTGCCAGCAGTGACCCGACAGGGCATGGTCAGCCCCAGCATTTT	CASSDPTGHGQPQHF
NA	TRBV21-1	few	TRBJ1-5	TGTGCCAGCTCTAAGGTCCCAAGGCAGCCCCAGCATTTT	CASSKVPRQPQHF
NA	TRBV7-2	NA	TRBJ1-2	TGTGCCAGCAGCTTTGGCAGGGTAGGCTACACCTTC	CASSFGRVGYTF
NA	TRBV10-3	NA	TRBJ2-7	TGTGCCATCAGTGATGGGGACGGCTACGAGCAGTACTTC	CAISDGDGYEQYF
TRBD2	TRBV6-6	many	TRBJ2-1	TGTGCCAGCAGTTCCAGGACTAGCGGGAGGGGAAGCTCCTACAATGAGCAGTTCTTC	CASSSRTSGRGSSYNEQFF